Included here is one T cell receptor (beta chain) sequence, with context. Its target is not known. Being one base from a much bigger clone, this may be a read error. The sample comes from a study of CD8+CD57+ T cells in acquired aplastic anemia. Genomic DNA constituted the template upon which TCR beta VDJ and CDR3 profiling was performed. TCRdb analysed the reads with MiXCR anew, one entry per CDR3 protein. The sample contains about 220,000 distinct CDR3 sequences, 30% to 35% of which appear only once. Study-wide results and limits: A set of twenty-nine CD8+ CDR3 sequences was shared between patients and controls, and these sequences appeared highly expressed in patients.

Germline values: CDR1 MNHEY, CDR2 SVGAGI. The length of the CDR3 is 15 residues. J lost 6 bases, V lost 8 bases, and 12 bases had no gene match. Sequenced: sorted CD4+, CD8+, or CD8+CD57+ T cells (not recorded which) from PBMCs. The sequence was obtained from a human donor in good health, serving as a control. The gene calls are TRBV6-5 and TRBJ2-3; 9 nucleotides line up with TRBD1. The CDR3 coding sequence is TGTGCCAGCCGTTTACGTGGGACAGGGTCCGATACGCAGTATTTT. Protein sequence: CASRLRGTGSDTQYF.